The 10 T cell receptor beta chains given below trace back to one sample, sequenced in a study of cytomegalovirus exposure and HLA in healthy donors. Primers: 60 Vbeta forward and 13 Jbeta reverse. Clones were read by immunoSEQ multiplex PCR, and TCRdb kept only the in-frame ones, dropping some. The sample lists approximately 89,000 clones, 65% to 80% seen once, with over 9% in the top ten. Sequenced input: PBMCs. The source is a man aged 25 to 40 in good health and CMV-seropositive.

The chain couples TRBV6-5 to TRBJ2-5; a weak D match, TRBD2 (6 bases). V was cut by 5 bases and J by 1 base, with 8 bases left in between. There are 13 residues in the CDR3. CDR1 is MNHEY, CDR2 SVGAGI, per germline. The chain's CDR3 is CASSGGIQETQYF. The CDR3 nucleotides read TGTGCCAGCAGTGGAGGGATCCAAGAGACCCAGTACTTC.

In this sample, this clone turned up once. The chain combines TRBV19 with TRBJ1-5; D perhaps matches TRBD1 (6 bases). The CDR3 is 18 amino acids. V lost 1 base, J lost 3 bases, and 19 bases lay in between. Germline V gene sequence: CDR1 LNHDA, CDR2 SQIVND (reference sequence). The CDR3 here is CASSIGGPAVWYNQPQHF. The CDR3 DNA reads TGTGCCAGTAGTATAGGGGGGCCCGCTGTGTGGTACAATCAGCCCCAGCATTTT.

The CDR3 DNA is TGTGCCAGCAGTGTCCTGGGCACCGACTATGGCTACACCTTC. It encodes CASSVLGTDYGYTF. This chain links TRBV27 with TRBJ1-2; no clear D. The V end lost 5 bases, the J end lost 3 bases, and 13 bases lay between the germline ends. The CDR3 length is 14 residues. In germline, CDR1 is MNHEY, CDR2 SMNVEV (reference sequence).

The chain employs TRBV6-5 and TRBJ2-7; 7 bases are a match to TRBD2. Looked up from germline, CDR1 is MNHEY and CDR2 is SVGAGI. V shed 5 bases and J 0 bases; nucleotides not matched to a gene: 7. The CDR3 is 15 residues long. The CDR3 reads CASSSSGLLSYEQYF. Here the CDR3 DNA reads TGTGCCAGCAGTAGTAGCGGGTTACTCTCCTACGAGCAGTACTTC.

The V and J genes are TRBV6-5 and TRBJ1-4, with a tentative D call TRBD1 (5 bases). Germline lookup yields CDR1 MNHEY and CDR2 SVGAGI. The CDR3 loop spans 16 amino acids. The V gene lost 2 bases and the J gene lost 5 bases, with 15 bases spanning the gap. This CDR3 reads CASSYGLGTANEKLFF. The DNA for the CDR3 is TGTGCCAGCAGTTACGGGCTCGGGACTGCGAATGAAAAACTGTTTTTT.

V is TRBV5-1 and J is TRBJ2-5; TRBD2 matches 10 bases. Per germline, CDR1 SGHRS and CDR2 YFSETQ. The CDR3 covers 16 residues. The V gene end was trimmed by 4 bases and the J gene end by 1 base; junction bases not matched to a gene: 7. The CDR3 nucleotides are TGCGCCAGCAGCATTAAGGGACTAGCGCCCCAAGAGACCCAGTACTTC. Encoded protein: CASSIKGLAPQETQYF.

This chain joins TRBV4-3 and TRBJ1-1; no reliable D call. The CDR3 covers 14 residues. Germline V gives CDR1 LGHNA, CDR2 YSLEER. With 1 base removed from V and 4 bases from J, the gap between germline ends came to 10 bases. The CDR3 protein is CASSQGSESTEAFF. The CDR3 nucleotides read TGCGCCAGCAGCCAAGGTTCCGAGAGCACTGAAGCTTTCTTT.

The CDR3, as DNA: TGCAGTGCTGTAATGAACACTGAAGCTTTCTTT. Translation: CSAVMNTEAFF. The chain joins TRBV20-1 to TRBJ1-1, with D hard to call. The CDR3 extends over 11 amino acids. Germline lookup yields CDR1 DFQATT and CDR2 SNEGSKA (reference sequence). Between the trimmed V and J ends, which lost 5 bases and 0 bases, there was a span of 4 bases.

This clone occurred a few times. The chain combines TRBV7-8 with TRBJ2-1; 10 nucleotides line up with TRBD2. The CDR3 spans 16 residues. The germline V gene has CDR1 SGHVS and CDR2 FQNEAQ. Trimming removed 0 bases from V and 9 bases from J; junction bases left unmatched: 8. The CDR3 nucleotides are TGTGCCAGCAGCTTAGCGCGGGGTAGCGGGGGGTTTGAGCAGTTCTTC. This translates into CASSLARGSGGFEQFF.

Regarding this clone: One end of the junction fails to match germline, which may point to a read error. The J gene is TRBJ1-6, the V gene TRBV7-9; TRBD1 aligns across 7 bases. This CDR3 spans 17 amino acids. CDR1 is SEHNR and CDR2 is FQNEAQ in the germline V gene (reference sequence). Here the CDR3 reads CSSSSSHRGGYNSPLHF. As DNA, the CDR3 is TGTTCCAGCAGCTCGAGCCACAGGGGAGGCTATAATTCACCCCTCCACTTT. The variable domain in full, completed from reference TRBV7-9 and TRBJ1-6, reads DTGVSQNPRHKITKRGQNVTFRCDPISEHNRLYWYRQTLGQGPEFLTYFQNEAQLEKSRLLSDRFSAERPKGSFSTLEIQRTEQGDSAMYLCSSSSSHRGGYNSPLHFGNGTRLTVT.